This TCR beta chain derives from a study of T cell responses to AZD1222 COVID-19 vaccine. On this clone: Antigen specificity is unknown.

The repertoire was sequenced with immunoSEQ multiplex PCR; TCRdb's copy has only in-frame clones and lacks some. In the table there are nearly 100,000 clones, about 88% of which are singletons. Regarding the study as a whole: A mostly white British donor set with more females was recruited, and clonal diversity was possibly underestimated.

Deletions cut 4 bases from V and 7 bases from J, with 11 bases between. Germline V gene data show CDR1 as MNHEY and CDR2 as SVGAGI. The CDR3 spans 13 residues. The chain couples TRBV6-5 to TRBJ1-5, with D perhaps TRBD1 (6 bases). The TCR was taken from an adult in good health. The source was peripheral blood, collected on day 0 of AZD1222 vaccination. CDR3 DNA: TGTGCCAGCAGTTCTACAGGGAACCAGCCCCAGCATTTT. Protein product: CASSSTGNQPQHF.